This T cell receptor (beta chain) was profiled in a study of cytomegalovirus exposure and HLA in healthy donors. Notes on the study in general: It was found in a later analysis that first-cohort TCR clusters tended to co-occur in the 100 to 150 validation repertoires.

The CDR3 contains 13 residues. Germline V gene data show CDR1 as MNHNS and CDR2 as SASEGT. Trimming removed 2 bases from V and 6 bases from J, with 8 bases in between. Assay used: immunoSEQ multiplex PCR; TCRdb lists only in-frame clones, some missing. The sample holds roughly 190,000 clones, more than 75% seen once. Concerning this clone itself: No antigen is known for it.

Input material: PBMCs. V usage is TRBV6-1 and J usage is TRBJ1-5, with D possibly being TRBD1 (6 bases). The TCR comes from a man aged 25 to 45 in good health and CMV-seropositive. CDR3 region: CASSEPGVQPQHF. The CDR3 DNA follows: TGTGCCAGCAGTGAACCAGGGGTTCAGCCCCAGCATTTT.